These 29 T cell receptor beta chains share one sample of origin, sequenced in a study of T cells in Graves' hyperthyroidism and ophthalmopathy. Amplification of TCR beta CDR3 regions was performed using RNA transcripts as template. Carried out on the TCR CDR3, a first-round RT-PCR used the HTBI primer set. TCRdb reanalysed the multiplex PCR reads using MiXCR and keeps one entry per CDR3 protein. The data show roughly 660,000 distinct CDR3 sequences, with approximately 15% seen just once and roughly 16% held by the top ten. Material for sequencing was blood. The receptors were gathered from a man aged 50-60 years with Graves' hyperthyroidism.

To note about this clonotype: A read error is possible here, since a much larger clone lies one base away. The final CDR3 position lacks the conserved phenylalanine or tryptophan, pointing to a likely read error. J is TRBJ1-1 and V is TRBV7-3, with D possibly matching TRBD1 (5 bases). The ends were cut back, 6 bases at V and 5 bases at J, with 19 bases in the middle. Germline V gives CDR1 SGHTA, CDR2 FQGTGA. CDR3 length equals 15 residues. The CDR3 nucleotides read TGTGCCAGCAGATTTCGGGACGGCCGAACGACTGAAGCTTTCGTT. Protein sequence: CASRFRDGRTTEAFV.

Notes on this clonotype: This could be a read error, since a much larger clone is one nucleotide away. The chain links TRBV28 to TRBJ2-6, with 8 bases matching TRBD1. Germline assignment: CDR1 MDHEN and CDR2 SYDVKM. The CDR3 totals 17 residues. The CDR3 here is CASIRDRSLSGANVPTF. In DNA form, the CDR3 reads TGTGCCAGCATCCGGGACAGGTCCCTCTCTGGGGCCAACGTCCCGACTTTC.

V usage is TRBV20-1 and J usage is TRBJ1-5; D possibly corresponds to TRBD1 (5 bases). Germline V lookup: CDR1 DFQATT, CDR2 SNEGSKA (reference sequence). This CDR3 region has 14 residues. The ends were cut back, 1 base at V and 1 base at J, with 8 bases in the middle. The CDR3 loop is CSARARESNQPQHF. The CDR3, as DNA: TGCAGTGCTAGAGCCAGGGAAAGCAATCAGCCCCAGCATTTT.

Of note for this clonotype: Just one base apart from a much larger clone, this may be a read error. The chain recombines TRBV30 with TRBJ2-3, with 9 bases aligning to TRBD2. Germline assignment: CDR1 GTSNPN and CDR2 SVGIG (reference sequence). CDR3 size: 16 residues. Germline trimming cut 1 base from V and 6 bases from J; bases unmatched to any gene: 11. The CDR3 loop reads CAWSANGGRAADTQYF. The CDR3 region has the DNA TGTGCCTGGAGTGCTAACGGCGGGAGGGCCGCGGATACGCAGTATTTT.

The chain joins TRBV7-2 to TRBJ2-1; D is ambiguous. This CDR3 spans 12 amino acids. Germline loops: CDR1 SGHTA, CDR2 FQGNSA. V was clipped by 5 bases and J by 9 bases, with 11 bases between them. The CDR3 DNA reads TGTACCAGCAGCGGTTTTTTTGGTGAGCAGTTCTTC. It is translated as CTSSGFFGEQFF.

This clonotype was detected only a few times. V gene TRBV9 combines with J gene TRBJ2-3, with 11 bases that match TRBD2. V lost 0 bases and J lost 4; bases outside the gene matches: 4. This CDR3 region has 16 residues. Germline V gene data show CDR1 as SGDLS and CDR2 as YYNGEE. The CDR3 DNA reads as TGTGCCAGCAGCGTAGTTACTAGCGGGAGTTCAGATACGCAGTATTTT. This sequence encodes CASSVVTSGSSDTQYF.

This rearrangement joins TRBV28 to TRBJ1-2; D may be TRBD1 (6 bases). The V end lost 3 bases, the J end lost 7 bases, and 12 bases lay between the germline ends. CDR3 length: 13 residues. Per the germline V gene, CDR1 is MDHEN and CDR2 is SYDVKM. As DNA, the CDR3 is TGTGCCAGCAGTTTCGGGGGGCTGATTGGCTACACCTTC. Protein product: CASSFGGLIGYTF.

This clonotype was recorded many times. CDR3 loop: CASISFGTLNTEAFF. The CDR3 region has the DNA TGTGCCAGCATTTCCTTTGGGACACTAAACACTGAAGCTTTCTTT. V gene TRBV28 combines with J gene TRBJ1-1, with D perhaps matching TRBD1 (6 bases). The germline CDR1 and CDR2 sequences are MDHEN and SYDVKM. Trimming took 7 bases from V and 2 from J, leaving 17 bases between them. CDR3 length: 15 residues.

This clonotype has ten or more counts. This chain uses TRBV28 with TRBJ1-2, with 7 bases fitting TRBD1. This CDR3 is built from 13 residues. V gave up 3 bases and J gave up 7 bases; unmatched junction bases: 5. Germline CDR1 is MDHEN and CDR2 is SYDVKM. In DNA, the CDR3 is TGTGCCAGCAGTTTGGGGACAGTTGCTGGCTACACCTTC. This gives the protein CASSLGTVAGYTF.

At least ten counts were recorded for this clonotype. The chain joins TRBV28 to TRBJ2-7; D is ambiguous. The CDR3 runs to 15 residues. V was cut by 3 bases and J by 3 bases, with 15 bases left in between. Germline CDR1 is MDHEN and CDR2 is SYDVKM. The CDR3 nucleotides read TGTGCCAGCAGTTTTGCCCCCCTCCAAAACTACGAGCAGTACTTC. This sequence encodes CASSFAPLQNYEQYF.

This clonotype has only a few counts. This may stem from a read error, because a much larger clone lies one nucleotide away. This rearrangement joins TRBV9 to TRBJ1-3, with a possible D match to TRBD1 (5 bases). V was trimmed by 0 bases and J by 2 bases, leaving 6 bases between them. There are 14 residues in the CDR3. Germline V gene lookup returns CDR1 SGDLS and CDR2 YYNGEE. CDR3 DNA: TGTGCCAGCAGCGTAGCAGGGCCTGGAAACACCATATATTTT. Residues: CASSVAGPGNTIYF.

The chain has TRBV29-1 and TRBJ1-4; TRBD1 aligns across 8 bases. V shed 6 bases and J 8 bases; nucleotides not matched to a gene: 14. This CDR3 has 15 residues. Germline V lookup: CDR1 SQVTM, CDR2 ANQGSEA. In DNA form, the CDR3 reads TGCAGCGTCGCGCCTCAGGGGGCGCTCGGGGAAAAACTGTTTTTT. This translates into CSVAPQGALGEKLFF.

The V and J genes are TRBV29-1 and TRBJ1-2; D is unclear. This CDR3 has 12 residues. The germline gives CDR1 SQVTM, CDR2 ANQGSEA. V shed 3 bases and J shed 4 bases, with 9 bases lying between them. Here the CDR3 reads CSVDAIGYGYTF. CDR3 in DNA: TGCAGCGTTGATGCAATTGGCTATGGCTACACCTTC.

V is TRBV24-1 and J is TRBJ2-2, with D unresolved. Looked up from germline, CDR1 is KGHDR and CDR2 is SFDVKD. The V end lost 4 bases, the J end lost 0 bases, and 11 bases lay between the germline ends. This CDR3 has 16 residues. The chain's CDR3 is CATSDASPTNTGELFF. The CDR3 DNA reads TGTGCCACCAGTGACGCATCACCTACGAACACCGGGGAGCTGTTTTTT.

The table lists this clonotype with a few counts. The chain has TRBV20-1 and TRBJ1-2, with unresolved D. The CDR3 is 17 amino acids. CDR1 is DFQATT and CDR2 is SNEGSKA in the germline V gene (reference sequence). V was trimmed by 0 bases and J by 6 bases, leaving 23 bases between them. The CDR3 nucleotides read TGCAGTGCTAGAGATAGGCTTAACCACCGGCCGTATGATGGCTACACCTTC. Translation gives CSARDRLNHRPYDGYTF.

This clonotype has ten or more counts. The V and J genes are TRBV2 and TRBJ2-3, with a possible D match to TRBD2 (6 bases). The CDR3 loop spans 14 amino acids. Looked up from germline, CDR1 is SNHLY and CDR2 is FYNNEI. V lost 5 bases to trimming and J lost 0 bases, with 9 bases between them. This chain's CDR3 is CASSRTTSTDTQYF. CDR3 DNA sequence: TGTGCCAGCAGTCGGACTACTAGCACAGATACGCAGTATTTT.

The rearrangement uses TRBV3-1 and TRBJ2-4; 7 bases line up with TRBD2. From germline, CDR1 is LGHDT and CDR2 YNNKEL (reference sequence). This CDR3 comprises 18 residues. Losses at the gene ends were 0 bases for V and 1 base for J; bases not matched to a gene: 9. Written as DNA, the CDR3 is TGTGCCAGCAGCCAAGATCTGTGGAGCGGGACCGCCAAAAACATTCAGTACTTC. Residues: CASSQDLWSGTAKNIQYF.

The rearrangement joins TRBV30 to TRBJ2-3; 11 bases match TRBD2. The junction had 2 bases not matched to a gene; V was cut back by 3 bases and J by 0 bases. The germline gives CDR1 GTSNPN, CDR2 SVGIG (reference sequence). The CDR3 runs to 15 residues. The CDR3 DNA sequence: TGTGCCTGGAGCGGACTAGCGGGTAGCACAGATACGCAGTATTTT. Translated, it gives CAWSGLAGSTDTQYF.

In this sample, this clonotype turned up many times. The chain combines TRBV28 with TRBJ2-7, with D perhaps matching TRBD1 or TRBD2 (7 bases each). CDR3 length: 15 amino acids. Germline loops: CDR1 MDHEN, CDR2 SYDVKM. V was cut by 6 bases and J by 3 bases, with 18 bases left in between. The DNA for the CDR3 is TGTGCCAGCAGCCGTTTGGGAGGGGGCTTCTACGAGCAGTACTTC. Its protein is CASSRLGGGFYEQYF.

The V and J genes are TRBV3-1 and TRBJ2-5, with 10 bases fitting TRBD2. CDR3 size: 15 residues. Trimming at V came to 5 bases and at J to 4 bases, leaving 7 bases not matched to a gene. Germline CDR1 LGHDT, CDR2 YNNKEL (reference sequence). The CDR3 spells CASSSTSGIRETQYF. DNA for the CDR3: TGTGCCAGCAGCTCCACTAGCGGGATTAGAGAGACCCAGTACTTC.

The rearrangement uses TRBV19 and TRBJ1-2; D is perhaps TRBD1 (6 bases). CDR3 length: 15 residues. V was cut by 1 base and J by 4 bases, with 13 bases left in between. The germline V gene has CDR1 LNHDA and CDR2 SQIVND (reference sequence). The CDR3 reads CASSIGGQIFYGYTF. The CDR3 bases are TGTGCCAGTAGTATAGGAGGACAGATTTTCTATGGCTACACCTTC.

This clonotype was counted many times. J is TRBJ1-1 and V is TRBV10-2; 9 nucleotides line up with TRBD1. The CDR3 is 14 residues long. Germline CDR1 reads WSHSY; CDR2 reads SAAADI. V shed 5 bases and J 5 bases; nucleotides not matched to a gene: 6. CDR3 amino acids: CASSSQGARTEAFF. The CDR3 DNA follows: TGCGCCAGCAGTTCACAGGGGGCCAGGACTGAAGCTTTCTTT.

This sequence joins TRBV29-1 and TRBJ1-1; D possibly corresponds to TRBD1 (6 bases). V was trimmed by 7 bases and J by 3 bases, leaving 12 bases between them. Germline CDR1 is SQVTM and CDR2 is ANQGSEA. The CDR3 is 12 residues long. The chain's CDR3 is CSADAGDTEAFF. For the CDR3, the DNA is TGCAGCGCGGACGCAGGGGACACTGAAGCTTTCTTT.

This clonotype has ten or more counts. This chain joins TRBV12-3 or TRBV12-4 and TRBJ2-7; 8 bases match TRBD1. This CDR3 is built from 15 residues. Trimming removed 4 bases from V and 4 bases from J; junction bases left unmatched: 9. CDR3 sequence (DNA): TGTGCCAGCAGTTCCCCGGACAGGGTTGTTTACGAGCAGTACTTC. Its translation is CASSSPDRVVYEQYF.

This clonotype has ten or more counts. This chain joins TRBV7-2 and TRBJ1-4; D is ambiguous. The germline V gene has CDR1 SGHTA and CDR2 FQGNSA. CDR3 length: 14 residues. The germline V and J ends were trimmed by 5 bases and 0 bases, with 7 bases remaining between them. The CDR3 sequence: CASSPIATNEKLFF. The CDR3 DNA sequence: TGTGCCAGCAGCCCCATTGCAACTAATGAAAAACTGTTTTTT. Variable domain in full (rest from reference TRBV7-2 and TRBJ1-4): GAGVSQSPSNKVTEKGKDVELRCDPISGHTALYWYRQSLGQGLEFLIYFQGNSAPDKSGLPSDRFSAERTGGSVSTLTIQRTQQEDSAVYLCASSPIATNEKLFFGSGTQLSVL.

The DNA of the CDR3 is TGTGCCAGCAGTGTAGGGGGGGGTTTGGACACTGAAGCTTTCTTT. It translates to CASSVGGGLDTEAFF. V usage is TRBV27 and J usage is TRBJ1-1, with D possibly being TRBD1 (6 bases). The CDR3 spans 15 residues. Germline values: CDR1 MNHEY, CDR2 SMNVEV (reference sequence). V was trimmed by 5 bases and J by 3 bases, leaving 16 bases between them.

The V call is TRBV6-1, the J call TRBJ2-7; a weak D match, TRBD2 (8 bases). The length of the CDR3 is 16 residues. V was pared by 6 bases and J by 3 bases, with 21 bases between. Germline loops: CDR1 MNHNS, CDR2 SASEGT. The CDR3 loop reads CASRALSGTAFYEQYF. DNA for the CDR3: TGTGCCAGCAGAGCTCTTAGCGGGACAGCCTTCTACGAGCAGTACTTC.

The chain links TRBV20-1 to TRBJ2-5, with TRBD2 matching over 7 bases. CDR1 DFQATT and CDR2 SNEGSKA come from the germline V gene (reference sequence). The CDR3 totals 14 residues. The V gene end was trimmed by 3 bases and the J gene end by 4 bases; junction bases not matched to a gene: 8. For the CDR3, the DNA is TGCAGTGCTAGGCGCGGGGGAAGCAGAGAGACCCAGTACTTC. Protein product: CSARRGGSRETQYF.

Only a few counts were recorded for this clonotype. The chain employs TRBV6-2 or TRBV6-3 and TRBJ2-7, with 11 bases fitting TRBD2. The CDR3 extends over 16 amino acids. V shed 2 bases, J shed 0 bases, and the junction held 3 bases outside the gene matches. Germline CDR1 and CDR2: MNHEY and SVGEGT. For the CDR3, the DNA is TGTGCCAGCAGTTACCCGGGACTAGCGGACTCCTACGAGCAGTACTTC. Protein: CASSYPGLADSYEQYF.